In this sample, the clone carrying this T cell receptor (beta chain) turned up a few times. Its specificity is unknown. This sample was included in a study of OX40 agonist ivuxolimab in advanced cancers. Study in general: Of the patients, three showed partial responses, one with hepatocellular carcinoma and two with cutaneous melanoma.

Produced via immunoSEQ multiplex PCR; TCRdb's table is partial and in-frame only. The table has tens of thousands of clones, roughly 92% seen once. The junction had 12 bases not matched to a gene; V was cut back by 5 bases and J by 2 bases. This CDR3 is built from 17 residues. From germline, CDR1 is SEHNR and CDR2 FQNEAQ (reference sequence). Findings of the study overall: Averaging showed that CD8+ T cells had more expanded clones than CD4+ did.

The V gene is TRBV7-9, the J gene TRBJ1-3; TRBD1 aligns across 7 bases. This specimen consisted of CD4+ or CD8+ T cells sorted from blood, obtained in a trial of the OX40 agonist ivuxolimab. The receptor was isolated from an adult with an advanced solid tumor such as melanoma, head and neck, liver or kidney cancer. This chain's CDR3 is CASSPRGQLRTGNTIYF. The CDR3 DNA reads TGTGCCAGCAGCCCACGGGGACAGCTAAGAACTGGAAACACCATATATTTT.